The 20 T cell receptor beta chains below were found in one sample sequenced in a study of T cells in localized non-small cell lung cancer (dated by TCRdb to the early 2020s). To prepare the library, the immunoSEQ multiplex PCR assay was applied. TCRdb took this table from immuneACCESS and kept in-frame rearrangements with V and J called. Such tables lack part of the clones; where checked against another copy, unresolved V genes explain under half of the gap, and the rest is unexplained. The sample table shows more than 30,000 clones, and over 75% are seen once. Under 5% of the sample rests with the top ten. The source was peripheral blood mononuclear cells, collected before any cancer treatment. The receptors shown here come from a woman aged 35 to 75 with stage III lung adenocarcinoma.

The chain links TRBV14 to TRBJ1-2; possibly TRBD1 for D (5 bases). The V gene lost 4 bases and the J gene lost 7 bases, with 16 bases spanning the gap. The CDR3 is made up of 14 amino acids. Germline V lookup: CDR1 SGHDN, CDR2 FVKESK. CDR3 protein: CASSPLLGAPGYTF. For the CDR3, the DNA is TGTGCCAGCAGCCCGCTGCTAGGGGCGCCTGGCTACACCTTC.

The gene calls are TRBV18 and TRBJ2-2, with D perhaps given as TRBD1 or TRBD2 (5 bases each). Germline assignment: CDR1 KGHSH and CDR2 LQKENI. CDR3 length equals 16 residues. Deletions cut 5 bases from V and 3 bases from J, with 16 bases between. CDR3 nucleotides: TGTGCCAGCTCATGGGACCAACTGCAGGACACCGGGGAGCTGTTTTTT. Translation: CASSWDQLQDTGELFF.

The count of this clone is one. J is TRBJ2-7 and V is TRBV7-2, with 12 bases identical to TRBD2. The CDR3 runs to 15 residues. CDR1 SGHTA and CDR2 FQGNSA come from the germline V gene. V was clipped by 5 bases and J by 2 bases; unmatched bases: 4. CDR3: CASSPGLAGTYEQYF. The CDR3 bases are TGTGCCAGCAGCCCGGGACTAGCGGGTACCTACGAGCAGTACTTC.

This chain links TRBV2 with TRBJ1-5, with D maybe TRBD1 (6 bases). Trimming pared 6 bases from V and 4 bases from J, leaving 13 bases between. The CDR3 sequence is 14 residues long. The germline V gene has CDR1 SNHLY and CDR2 FYNNEI. In DNA, the CDR3 is TGTGCCAGCAGGGGGACACGGGCAAATCAGCCCCAGCATTTT. This sequence encodes CASRGTRANQPQHF. The full variable domain, completed using reference TRBV2 and TRBJ1-5, is EPEVTQTPSHQVTQMGQEVILRCVPISNHLYFYWYRQILGQKVEFLVSFYNNEISEKSEIFDDQFSVERPDGSNFTLKIRSTKLEDSAMYFCASRGTRANQPQHFGDGTRLSIL.

This chain uses TRBV5-1 with TRBJ2-3; the match to TRBD2 covers 10 bases. From germline, CDR1 is SGHRS and CDR2 YFSETQ. The V gene end was trimmed by 4 bases and the J gene end by 0 bases; junction bases not matched to a gene: 5. The CDR3 consists of 16 residues. CDR3 in DNA: TGCGCCAGCAGCACCGGACTAGCGGCTAGCACAGATACGCAGTATTTT. Translation gives CASSTGLAASTDTQYF.

V and J are TRBV20-1 and TRBJ2-1; possibly TRBD1 for D (6 bases). Germline assignment: CDR1 DFQATT and CDR2 SNEGSKA (reference sequence). There are 11 residues in the CDR3. V shed 6 bases and J shed 7 bases, with 10 bases lying between them. The CDR3 reads CSALGQNEQFF. The CDR3 DNA sequence: TGCAGTGCCCTAGGACAGAATGAGCAGTTCTTC.

The rearrangement links TRBV4-1 to TRBJ1-5, with 10 bases fitting TRBD1. CDR3 length equals 18 residues. Germline loops: CDR1 MGHRA, CDR2 YSYEKL. J lost 1 base, V lost 0 bases, and 6 bases had no gene match. The CDR3 DNA reads TGCGCCAGCAGCCAAGATCGGGACAGGGGTATCAGCAATCAGCCCCAGCATTTT. As protein: CASSQDRDRGISNQPQHF.

This rearrangement joins TRBV9 to TRBJ1-2; D call uncertain. The V gene lost 0 bases and the J gene lost 4 bases, with 10 bases spanning the gap. The CDR3 is 14 residues long. In germline, CDR1 is SGDLS, CDR2 YYNGEE. Written as DNA, the CDR3 is TGTGCCAGCAGCGTAGATCGGGCTTTCTATGGCTACACCTTC. Translated, it gives CASSVDRAFYGYTF.

The chain couples TRBV5-4 to TRBJ2-1; 9 bases are shared with TRBD2. With 4 bases clipped from V and 8 bases from J, the junction kept 13 bases outside the gene matches. Germline assignment: CDR1 SGHNT and CDR2 YYREEE (reference sequence). The CDR3 contains 16 residues. For the CDR3, the DNA is TGTGCCAGCAGCCCGACTAGCGGCCAACCGGGCGATGAGCAGTTCTTC. Amino acids: CASSPTSGQPGDEQFF. Variable domain in full (rest from reference TRBV5-4 and TRBJ2-1): ETGVTQSPTHLIKTRGQQVTLRCSSQSGHNTVSWYQQALGQGPQFIFQYYREEENGRGNFPPRFSGLQFPNYSSELNVNALELDDSALYLCASSPTSGQPGDEQFFGPGTRLTVL.

This rearrangement joins TRBV5-1 to TRBJ2-1; 8 bases are shared with TRBD1. Germline lookup yields CDR1 SGHRS and CDR2 YFSETQ. The J segment lost 12 bases and the V segment lost 4 bases, leaving 3 bases of the junction unmatched. The CDR3 has 11 amino acids. The CDR3 sequence is CASSPDRGQFF. The CDR3, as DNA: TGCGCCAGCAGCCCCGACAGGGGGCAGTTCTTC.

This chain connects TRBV18 to TRBJ1-5; 7 bases are a match to TRBD1. V shed 6 bases, J shed 4 bases, and the junction held 9 bases outside the gene matches. CDR3 length: 15 residues. Germline V lookup: CDR1 KGHSH, CDR2 LQKENI. Written as DNA, the CDR3 is TGTGCCAGCTCCCCGGGAGGGGGCTGGAATCAGCCCCAGCATTTT. It translates to CASSPGGGWNQPQHF.

The chain joins TRBV9 to TRBJ2-1, with 8 bases that match TRBD2. Unmatched junction bases numbered 8, after V lost 3 bases and J lost 0 bases. CDR1 SGDLS and CDR2 YYNGEE come from the germline V gene. The CDR3 spans 17 residues. The CDR3 DNA reads as TGTGCCAGCAGCGCGTCGAGACTAGCGAGCTCCTACAATGAGCAGTTCTTC. Translated, it gives CASSASRLASSYNEQFF.

The chain couples TRBV7-3 to TRBJ2-7, with D possibly TRBD1 on 6 matching bases. This CDR3 region has 13 residues. Germline V gives CDR1 SGHTA, CDR2 FQGTGA. The germline V and J ends were trimmed by 5 bases and 2 bases, with 10 bases remaining between them. As DNA, the CDR3 is TGTGCCAGCAGCCCACAGGGACCCTACGAGCAGTACTTC. This codes for CASSPQGPYEQYF. Together with reference TRBV7-3 and TRBJ2-7, the CDR3 gives the full variable domain: GAGVSQTPSNKVTEKGKYVELRCDPISGHTALYWYRQSLGQGPEFLIYFQGTGAADDSGLPNDRFFAVRPEGSVSTLKIQRTERGDSAVYLCASSPQGPYEQYFGPGTRLTVT.

J is TRBJ1-1 and V is TRBV10-1; D gene uncertain. The germline CDR1 and CDR2 sequences are WNHNN and SYGVQD (reference sequence). This CDR3 is built from 13 residues. Trimming stripped 2 bases from V and 0 bases from J, with 4 bases between. CDR3 in amino acids: CASSEALNTEAFF. The CDR3, as DNA: TGCGCCAGCAGTGAGGCGTTGAACACTGAAGCTTTCTTT.

The V call is TRBV9, the J call TRBJ2-3, with D tentatively TRBD1 or TRBD2 (6 bases each). The V gene's germline CDR1 is SGDLS and CDR2 YYNGEE. V shed 4 bases and J shed 2 bases, with 14 bases lying between them. This CDR3 is 15 amino acids long. The DNA of the CDR3 is TGTGCCAGCAGCCACTCGGGGGCCTTCACAGATACGCAGTATTTT. As protein: CASSHSGAFTDTQYF.

V and J are TRBV29-1 and TRBJ1-1; no firm D call. Trimming stripped 3 bases from V and 1 base from J, with 6 bases between. CDR3 length equals 12 residues. Germline CDR1 is SQVTM and CDR2 is ANQGSEA. In DNA form, the CDR3 reads TGCAGCGTTGATGTCCGGAACACTGAAGCTTTCTTT. Translating gives CSVDVRNTEAFF. Full variable domain (outside the CDR3, taken from reference TRBV29-1 and TRBJ1-1): SAVISQKPSRDICQRGTSLTIQCQVDSQVTMMFWYRQQPGQSLTLIATANQGSEATYESGFVIDKFPISRPNLTFSTLTVSNMSPEDSSIYLCSVDVRNTEAFFGQGTRLTVV.

The V gene is TRBV27, the J gene TRBJ2-1; 7 bases are a match to TRBD1. The V gene's germline CDR1 is MNHEY and CDR2 SMNVEV (reference sequence). The V gene end was trimmed by 6 bases and the J gene end by 4 bases; junction bases not matched to a gene: 6. This CDR3 has 14 residues. For the CDR3, the DNA is TGTGCCAGCAGGCGCCCGGGACAGTACAATGAGCAGTTCTTC. Translation: CASRRPGQYNEQFF.

The chain joins TRBV9 to TRBJ2-5; possible D gene TRBD2, 6 bases. This CDR3 is built from 13 residues. V shed 5 bases and J shed 2 bases, with 10 bases lying between them. Germline loops: CDR1 SGDLS, CDR2 YYNGEE. The CDR3 coding sequence is TGTGCCAGCAGTTTGGGACTTCAAGAGACCCAGTACTTC. This translates into CASSLGLQETQYF.

This sequence joins TRBV30 and TRBJ2-3; the D call may be TRBD1 or TRBD2 (6 bases each). The length of the CDR3 is 15 residues. V lost 3 bases, J lost 2 bases, and 15 bases lay in between. Germline lookup yields CDR1 GTSNPN and CDR2 SVGIG (reference sequence). CDR3 sequence: CAWSRHGGPTDTQYF. DNA of the CDR3: TGTGCCTGGAGCAGGCACGGGGGCCCCACAGATACGCAGTATTTT.

The chain uses TRBV6-6 and TRBJ1-2; D not certain. The V end lost 8 bases, the J end lost 6 bases, and 10 bases lay between the germline ends. The CDR3 totals 11 residues. Germline CDR1 and CDR2: MNHNY and SVGAGI (reference sequence). This CDR3 is CASAGGNGYTF. For the CDR3, the DNA is TGTGCCAGCGCAGGAGGGAATGGCTACACCTTC.